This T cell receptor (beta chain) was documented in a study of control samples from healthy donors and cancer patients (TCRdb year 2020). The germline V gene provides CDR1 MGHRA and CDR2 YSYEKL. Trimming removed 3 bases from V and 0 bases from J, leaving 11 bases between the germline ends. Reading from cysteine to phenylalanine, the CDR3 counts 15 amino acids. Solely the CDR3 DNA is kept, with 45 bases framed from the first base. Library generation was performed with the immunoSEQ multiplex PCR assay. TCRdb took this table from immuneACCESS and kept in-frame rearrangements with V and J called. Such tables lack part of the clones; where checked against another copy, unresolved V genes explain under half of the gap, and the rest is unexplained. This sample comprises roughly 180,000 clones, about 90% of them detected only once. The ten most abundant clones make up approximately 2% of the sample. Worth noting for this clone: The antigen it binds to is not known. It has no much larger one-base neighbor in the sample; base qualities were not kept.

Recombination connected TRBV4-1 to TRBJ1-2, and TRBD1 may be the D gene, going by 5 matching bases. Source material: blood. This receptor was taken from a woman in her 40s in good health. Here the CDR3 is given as CASSQGTLSNYGYTF. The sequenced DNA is TGCGCCAGCAGCCAGGGGACCCTATCTAACTATGGCTACACCTTC.